This T cell receptor (beta chain) was sequenced in a study of shared clonotypes between healthy human individuals. Study-wide points: The authors sampled blood alone, and tissue repertoires likely differ. It was observed that roughly 5.1% of naive CD4 clonotypes were shared across several donors.

A word on this clone: The antigen is unknown.

The study ran the assay at deep level. Libraries were prepared by immunoSEQ multiplex PCR; TCRdb keeps only in-frame clonotypes and omits some of them. The sample carries 2 million or so clones, 85% to 95% recorded once. This CDR3 comprises 13 residues. V was clipped by 0 bases and J by 2 bases, with 6 bases between them. Germline CDR1 reads GTSNPN; CDR2 reads SVGIG (reference sequence). This chain uses TRBV30 with TRBJ2-3; D not certain. The source is a man aged 18 to 30 in good health. The material sequenced was naive CD4+ T cells sorted from blood. Subset noted: CD45RA+ positively selected. The CDR3 DNA follows: TGTGCCTGGAGTGTACTACACACAGATACGCAGTATTTT. It is translated as CAWSVLHTDTQYF.